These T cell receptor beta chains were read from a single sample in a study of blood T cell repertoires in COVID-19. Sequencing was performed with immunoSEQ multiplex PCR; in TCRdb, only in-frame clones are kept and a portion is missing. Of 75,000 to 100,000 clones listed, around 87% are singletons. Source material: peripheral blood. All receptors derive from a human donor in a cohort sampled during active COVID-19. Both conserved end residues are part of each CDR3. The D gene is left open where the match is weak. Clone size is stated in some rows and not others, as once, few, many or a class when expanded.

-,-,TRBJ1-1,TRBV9,CASSVLRQEKPEAFF,TGTGCCAGCAGCGTACTTAGACAGGAGAAACCTGAAGCTTTCTTT
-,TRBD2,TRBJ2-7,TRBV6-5,CASSWTSGDYEQYF,TGTGCCAGCAGCTGGACTAGCGGGGACTACGAGCAGTACTTC
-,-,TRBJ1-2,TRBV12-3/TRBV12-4,CASSLFEEFGYTF,TGTGCCAGCAGTTTGTTCGAGGAGTTCGGCTACACCTTC
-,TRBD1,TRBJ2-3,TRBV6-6,CASRATGYPDTQYF,TGTGCCAGCAGGGCGACAGGGTACCCAGATACGCAGTATTTT
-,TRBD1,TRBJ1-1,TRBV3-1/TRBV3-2,CASSQSWTGTSDEAFF,TGTGCCAGCAGCCAATCCTGGACAGGGACCTCAGATGAAGCTTTCTTT
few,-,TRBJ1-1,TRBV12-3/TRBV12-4,CASSLGQGGEAFF,TGTGCCAGCAGTTTAGGGCAGGGCGGAGAAGCTTTCTTT
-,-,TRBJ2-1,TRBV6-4,CASSDSSEGAAYNEQFF,TGTGCCAGCAGTGACTCTTCGGAAGGGGCAGCTTACAATGAGCAGTTCTTC
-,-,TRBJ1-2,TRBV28,CASSFVRVGYTF,TGTGCCAGCAGTTTCGTCAGGGTTGGCTACACCTTC
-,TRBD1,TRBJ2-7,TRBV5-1,CASSLSTGGEQYF,TGCGCCAGCAGCTTGTCCACAGGGGGTGAGCAGTACTTC
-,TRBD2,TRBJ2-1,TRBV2,CASSSSGTLPSYNEQFF,TGTGCCAGCAGCTCCAGCGGGACCCTGCCCTCCTACAATGAGCAGTTCTTC
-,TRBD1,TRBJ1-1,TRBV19,CASIGGQGGNTEAFF,TGTGCCAGTATTGGGGGACAGGGGGGAAACACTGAAGCTTTCTTT
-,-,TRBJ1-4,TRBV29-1,CSAHGGTNEKLFF,TGCAGCGCCCATGGGGGCACTAATGAAAAACTGTTTTTT
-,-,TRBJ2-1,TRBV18,CASSPTTTYSGTSYNEQFF,TGTGCCAGCTCACCTACTACAACCTATAGCGGTACCTCCTACAATGAGCAGTTCTTC
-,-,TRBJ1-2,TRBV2,CASSSGSLWGYTF,TGTGCCAGCAGTTCCGGGTCGCTATGGGGCTACACCTTC
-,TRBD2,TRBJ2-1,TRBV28,CASIGFPQAGPSSYNEQFF,TGTGCCAGCATTGGGTTCCCCCAAGCGGGACCGAGCTCCTACAATGAGCAGTTCTTC
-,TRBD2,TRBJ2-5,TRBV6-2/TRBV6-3,CASSYPSPRTSGNQETQYF,TGTGCCAGCAGTTACCCAAGTCCCCGGACTAGCGGGAACCAAGAGACCCAGTACTTC
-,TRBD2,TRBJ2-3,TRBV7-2,CASSFGTSGRSDTQYF,TGTGCCAGCAGCTTCGGGACTAGCGGGAGATCAGATACGCAGTATTTT
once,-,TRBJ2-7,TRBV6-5,CASSKSREQSYEQYF,TGTGCCAGCAGTAAGAGCCGGGAGCAATCCTACGAGCAGTACTTC
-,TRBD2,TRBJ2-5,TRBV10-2,CASTRRLAGAAGETQYF,TGCGCCAGCACCCGGAGACTAGCGGGTGCGGCGGGGGAGACCCAGTACTTC
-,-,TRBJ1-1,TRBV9,CASSVEGMAGATEAFF,TGTGCCAGCAGCGTAGAAGGCATGGCGGGGGCCACTGAAGCTTTCTTT
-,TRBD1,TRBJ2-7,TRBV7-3,CASSFTGGEQYF,TGTGCCAGCAGCTTCACAGGGGGTGAGCAGTACTTC
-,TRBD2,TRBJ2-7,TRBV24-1,CATSDPGGDNPYEQYF,TGTGCCACCAGTGATCCCGGGGGGGATAACCCCTACGAGCAGTACTTC
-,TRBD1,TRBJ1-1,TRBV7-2,CASSLTGDTEAFF,TGTGCCAGCAGCCTGACAGGGGACACTGAAGCTTTCTTT
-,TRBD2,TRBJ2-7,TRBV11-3,CASSEEAGIDSYEQYF,TGTGCCAGCAGCGAAGAAGCGGGAATCGACTCCTACGAGCAGTACTTC
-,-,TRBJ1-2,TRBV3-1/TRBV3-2,CASSQMAYSYTF,TGTGCCAGCAGCCAGATGGCTTATAGCTACACCTTC
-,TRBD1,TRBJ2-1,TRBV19,CASIDRDRGRNEQFF,TGTGCCAGTATCGACCGGGACAGGGGAAGGAATGAGCAGTTCTTC
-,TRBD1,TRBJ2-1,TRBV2,CASRGTGPVNEQFF,TGTGCCAGCAGGGGGACAGGCCCTGTCAATGAGCAGTTCTTC
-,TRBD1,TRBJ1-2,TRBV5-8,CASSPRTGGYYGYTF,TGTGCCAGCAGCCCACGGACAGGGGGCTACTATGGCTACACCTTC
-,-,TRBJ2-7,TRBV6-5,CASSYRNRSPYEQYF,TGTGCCAGCAGTTACCGGAACCGGAGCCCCTACGAGCAGTACTTC
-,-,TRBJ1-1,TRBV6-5,CASSYSNQGDTEAFF,TGTGCCAGCAGTTACTCGAATCAGGGCGACACTGAAGCTTTCTTT
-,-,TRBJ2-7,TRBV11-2,CASSIDSPGYEQYF,TGTGCCAGCAGCATCGACTCCCCCGGCTACGAGCAGTACTTC
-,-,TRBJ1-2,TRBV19,CASSLWSYGYTF,TGTGCCAGTAGTTTATGGAGCTATGGCTACACCTTC
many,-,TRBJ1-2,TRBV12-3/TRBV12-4,CASSSDPYGYTF,TGTGCCAGCAGTTCAGATCCTTATGGCTACACCTTC
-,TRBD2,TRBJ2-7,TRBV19,CASSMGLAGPSYEQYF,TGTGCCAGTAGTATGGGACTAGCGGGACCCTCCTACGAGCAGTACTTC
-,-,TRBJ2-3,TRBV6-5,CASRGGQGDTQYF,TGTGCCAGCAGGGGCGGTCAGGGAGATACGCAGTATTTT
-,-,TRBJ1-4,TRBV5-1,CASSLGEGNEKLFF,TGCGCCAGCAGCTTGGGGGAGGGAAATGAAAAACTGTTTTTT
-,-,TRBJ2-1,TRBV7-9,CASSLTGNEQFF,TGTGCCAGCAGCTTAACCGGGAATGAGCAGTTCTTC
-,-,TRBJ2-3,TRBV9,CASSVGSGRISTSTDTQYF,TGTGCCAGCAGCGTAGGAAGCGGTAGGATTTCGACTAGCACAGATACGCAGTATTTT
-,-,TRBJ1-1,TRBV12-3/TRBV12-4,CASSSPVNTEAFF,TGTGCCAGCAGTTCACCGGTGAACACTGAAGCTTTCTTT